This T cell receptor (beta chain) is from a study of T cell responses to AZD1222 COVID-19 vaccine. V was pared by 3 bases and J by 5 bases, with 14 bases of the junction left unmatched. Germline-derived CDR1 and CDR2 are SGHAT and FQNNGV. The CDR3 is 17 residues long. The repertoire was sequenced with immunoSEQ multiplex PCR; TCRdb's copy has only in-frame clones and lacks some. Altogether about 110,000 clones are present, around 90% being singletons, with the ten largest covering 1% to 1.5%. Comments on this clone: Its target is unknown.

Study results and caveats: Receipt of two AZD1222 doses was followed by a rise in Spike-specific TCR breadth and depth. Across the whole spike, CD4 TCRs peaked at regions 160-218 and 743-854.

The sample consisted of peripheral blood, taken on day 0 of AZD1222 vaccination. The chain combines TRBV11-2 with TRBJ2-7; 9 nucleotides match TRBD2. This TCR came from an adult in good health. The CDR3 sequence: CASSLGPRGGGPHEQYF. In DNA, the CDR3 is TGTGCCAGCAGCTTGGGCCCCCGCGGGGGGGGGCCCCACGAGCAGTACTTC.